These T cell receptor beta chains were read from a single sample in a study of regulatory T cells in long-lasting Graves disease. TCRdb recomputed calls from the multiplex PCR reads with MiXCR, one row per CDR3 protein. The sample has roughly 450,000 distinct CDR3 sequences, around 22% seen once. The sequenced sample was peripheral blood mononuclear cells (PBMCs), obtained when the disease was refractory, from a patient treated with antithyroid drugs. The receptors derive from a female donor with Graves disease. Each CDR3 is given with its conserved first and last residue. A D gene is named only where the DNA matches it firmly. The size entry is marked missing in some rows and otherwise reads once, few, many or a size class.

J,V,size,D,DNA,CDR3
TRBJ2-2,TRBV20-1,.,.,TGCAGTGCTACTAGGGCCGGGGAGCTGTTTTTT,CSATRAGELFF
TRBJ2-7,TRBV7-8,.,TRBD2,TGTGCCAGCAGCCCCTTGGGACTAGGCTACGAGCAGTACTTC,CASSPLGLGYEQYF
TRBJ2-7,TRBV24-1,few,TRBD1,TGTGCCACCAGTGATACCGGGACAGGGGTCCTCCTAGGGCAGTACTTC,CATSDTGTGVLLGQYF
TRBJ1-2,TRBV7-9,.,.,TGTGCCAGCAGCTTAGGCGCGACAGACTACTATGGCTACACCTTC,CASSLGATDYYGYTF
TRBJ2-7,TRBV6-1,.,TRBD1,TGTGCCAGCAGTCCTCTACAGGGGCCTCCTACCTACGAGCAGTACTTC,CASSPLQGPPTYEQYF
TRBJ1-5,TRBV30,.,.,TGTGCCTGGAGTGTACAGAGCAATCAGCCCCAGCATTTT,CAWSVQSNQPQHF
TRBJ1-2,TRBV7-9,.,.,TGTGCCAGCAGCTTACTAGCAGAGAACTATGGCTACACCTTC,CASSLLAENYGYTF
TRBJ2-2,TRBV6-5,.,.,TGTGCCAGCAGTTACACGGGAGAGAACACCGGGGAGCTGTTTTTT,CASSYTGENTGELFF
TRBJ2-7,TRBV2,few,TRBD2,TGTGCCAGCCATAGCGGGAGGGCCCTCGACGAGCAGTACTTC,CASHSGRALDEQYF
TRBJ2-5,TRBV12-5,.,.,TGTGCTAGTGGTCTCGTGGGGGGAGAGACCCAGTACTTC,CASGLVGGETQYF
TRBJ1-1,TRBV7-2,many,.,TGTGCCAGCAGCTTAGCGCGGAATTTGCCAGCTTTCTTT,CASSLARNLPAFF
TRBJ1-4,TRBV2,many,TRBD1,TGTGCCAGCAGTGAAGAGGGACAGGGCCGAGAAAAACTGTTTTTT,CASSEEGQGREKLFF
TRBJ2-7,TRBV6-5,.,TRBD1,TGTGCCAGCAGTTACCAGACAGGGTCGAAGGGGTACTTC,CASSYQTGSKGYF
TRBJ2-7,TRBV6-1,many,.,TGTGCCAGCATCTACCGGGGGAGAAGCTCCTACGAGCAGTACTTC,CASIYRGRSSYEQYF
TRBJ2-7,TRBV7-2,.,.,TGTGCCAACAGCTTAGCGACAAGCGTGAGCTCCTACGAGCAGTACTTC,CANSLATSVSSYEQYF
TRBJ1-6,TRBV2,many,.,TGTGCCAGCAGTGAGGTGAAGGGGGATTCACCCCTCCACTTT,CASSEVKGDSPLHF
TRBJ2-7,TRBV5-1,.,.,TGCGCCAGCAGCTTGGAGGTCGGCCTAGCGTTTTACGAGCAGTACTTC,CASSLEVGLAFYEQYF
TRBJ2-7,TRBV27,.,TRBD2,TGTGCCAGCAGTCGGACTAGCGGGAGGCTAGGTTCCTACGAGCAGTACTTC,CASSRTSGRLGSYEQYF
TRBJ2-7,TRBV12-3/TRBV12-4,.,TRBD1,TGTGCCAGCAGTTCGACAGGGGGAGAATACGAGCAGTACTTC,CASSSTGGEYEQYF
TRBJ1-6,TRBV7-2,few,TRBD1,TGTGCCAGCAGCCGACAGGGAGGTAATTCACCCCTCCACTTT,CASSRQGGNSPLHF
TRBJ2-3,TRBV11-2,.,TRBD2,TGTGCCAGCAGCCTGGCTAGCGGGAGGGATACGCAGTATTTT,CASSLASGRDTQYF
TRBJ1-2,TRBV28,many,TRBD1,TGTGCCAGCAGTTTCGGGGACAGGGGAGGCTACACCTTC,CASSFGDRGGYTF
TRBJ2-5,TRBV3-1,many,.,TGTGCCAGCAGCCCGGGACAGGGACTAGGGACCCAGTACTTC,CASSPGQGLGTQYF
TRBJ1-5,TRBV5-1,many,.,TGCGCCAGCAGCTTGACAGGGACGAATCAGCCCCAGCATTTT,CASSLTGTNQPQHF
TRBJ2-7,TRBV2,many,TRBD1,TGTGCCAGCGGCATGACAGGGTCAGCCTACGAGCAGTACTTC,CASGMTGSAYEQYF
TRBJ1-4,TRBV5-1,.,.,TGCGCCAGCAGCCCCCAAGGCCTTAATGAAAAACTGTTTTTT,CASSPQGLNEKLFF
TRBJ1-6,TRBV5-1,many,TRBD1,TGCGCCAGCAGCTTTCTCTCAGGGGGCGGATCACCCCTCCACTTT,CASSFLSGGGSPLHF
TRBJ2-7,TRBV7-2,once,.,TGTGCCAGCAGTGGAATACGGGGGGCTGGCACCTCCGAGCAGTACTTC,CASSGIRGAGTSEQYF
TRBJ2-7,TRBV19,few,TRBD1,TGTGCCAGTAGTATTCCGGGACAGGGGTCCTACGAGCAGTACTTC,CASSIPGQGSYEQYF
TRBJ2-5,TRBV30,few,.,TGTGCCACCCGGGGTCCGGGGGCGAGAGAGACCCAGTACTTC,CATRGPGARETQYF
TRBJ2-3,TRBV9,.,TRBD1,TGTGCCAGCAGACCCGAGGACAGGCTTCGCACAGATACGCAGTATTTT,CASRPEDRLRTDTQYF
TRBJ2-7,TRBV29-1,many,TRBD2,TGCAGCGTGGGCCATGCGGGAGTGAACGAGCAGTACTTC,CSVGHAGVNEQYF
TRBJ1-4,TRBV9,.,.,TGTGCCAGCAGCCCCGGCCGGGGGAGTGGAAAACTGTTTTTT,CASSPGRGSGKLFF
TRBJ2-6,TRBV3-1,.,.,TGTGCCAGCAGCCAAGGGGCGATCTCTGGGGCCAACGTCCTGACTTTC,CASSQGAISGANVLTF
TRBJ2-4,TRBV5-1,.,.,TGCGCCAGCAGGCCCCCGGGCCGGGACATTCAGTACTTC,CASRPPGRDIQYF
TRBJ2-2,TRBV4-3,few,TRBD2,TGCGCCAGCAGCCAAGCGGGAGGAAACACCGGGGAGCTGTTTTTT,CASSQAGGNTGELFF
TRBJ2-5,TRBV15,many,.,TGTGCCACCAGCAGAGGTGGAGCTCCTGATGGGACCCAGTACTTC,CATSRGGAPDGTQYF
TRBJ2-6,TRBV7-9,.,.,TGTGCCACCTCTTTGGGGGGTACTGGGGCCAACGTCCTGACTTTC,CATSLGGTGANVLTF
TRBJ2-7,TRBV20-1,.,TRBD2,TGCAGTGCTAGAGACCTTCAGTCTAGCGGGGTTGGTTACGAGCAGTACTTC,CSARDLQSSGVGYEQYF
TRBJ1-5,TRBV19,.,.,TGTGCCAGTAGTATAGGGGCAGGGCCCCAGCATTTT,CASSIGAGPQHF
TRBJ1-1,TRBV11-2,.,.,TGTGCCAGCAGCCAACTTAGGGGTAAAGACACTGAAGCTTTCTTT,CASSQLRGKDTEAFF
TRBJ1-5,TRBV19,.,.,TGTGCCAGTAGTATCGGAAATCCGGGGGCCGATCAGCCCCAGCATTTT,CASSIGNPGADQPQHF
TRBJ2-1,TRBV12-3/TRBV12-4,few,.,TGTGCCAGCAGTTTAATGACAGTATACAATGAGCAGTTCTTC,CASSLMTVYNEQFF
TRBJ1-1,TRBV6-2/TRBV6-3,.,.,TGTGCCAGCAGTTACTCGGAGGGTATTACTGAAGCTTTCTTT,CASSYSEGITEAFF